A single sample is the source of the 21 T cell receptor beta chains below, sequenced in a study of cytomegalovirus exposure and HLA in healthy donors. Amplification used 60 Vbeta primers and 13 Jbeta primers. Sequenced by immunoSEQ multiplex PCR; TCRdb stores in-frame clones only, minus some. The top ten clones hold 30% to 35% of a sample with over 50,000 clones, 55% to 75% of them seen once. Material: PBMCs. The source is a man aged 40-55 years in good health and CMV-seropositive.

The chain combines TRBV19 with TRBJ1-1; D not resolved. The germline gives CDR1 LNHDA, CDR2 SQIVND (reference sequence). Deletions cut 4 bases from V and 2 bases from J, with 11 bases between. This CDR3 is 14 amino acids long. CDR3 loop: CASSSGSTNTEAFF. The DNA for the CDR3 is TGTGCCAGTAGTAGTGGCAGTACCAACACTGAAGCTTTCTTT.

This sequence joins TRBV6-1 and TRBJ1-1, with unresolved D. With 11 bases removed from V and 3 bases from J, the gap between germline ends came to 13 bases. From germline, CDR1 is MNHNS and CDR2 SASEGT. The CDR3 extends over 12 amino acids. For the CDR3, the DNA is TGTGCCGGCTCGACGGGGTACACTGAAGCTTTCTTT. Translated: CAGSTGYTEAFF.

The V gene is TRBV2, the J gene TRBJ2-3; D uncertain. V was cut by 0 bases and J by 2 bases, with 12 bases left in between. Germline loops: CDR1 SNHLY, CDR2 FYNNEI. The CDR3 runs to 16 residues. The CDR3: CASSEAVQVHTDTQYF. The CDR3 region has the DNA TGTGCCAGCAGTGAAGCGGTCCAAGTACACACAGATACGCAGTATTTT.

The chain recombines TRBV2 with TRBJ1-1, with D uncertain. V gave up 2 bases and J gave up 1 base, with 2 bases separating them. Germline-derived CDR1 and CDR2 are SNHLY and FYNNEI. The CDR3 totals 12 residues. Here the CDR3 reads CASSEQNTEAFF. CDR3 coding DNA: TGTGCCAGCAGTGAACAGAACACTGAAGCTTTCTTT.

The chain links TRBV5-1 to TRBJ1-5, with 7 bases fitting TRBD1. The V segment lost 4 bases and the J segment 4 bases; nucleotides outside the gene matches: 2. The germline V gene has CDR1 SGHRS and CDR2 YFSETQ. The CDR3 extends over 13 amino acids. The CDR3 bases are TGCGCCAGCAGCCCGGGACAGAATCAGCCCCAGCATTTT. Its protein product is CASSPGQNQPQHF.

V gene TRBV29-1 combines with J gene TRBJ1-2; D is uncertain. Trimming left V 5 bases short and J 0 bases short, with 4 bases between. The CDR3 totals 11 residues. CDR1 and CDR2 from the germline V gene are SQVTM and ANQGSEA. CDR3 coding DNA: TGCAGCGTTCCCGCTAACTATGGCTACACCTTC. The encoded protein is CSVPANYGYTF. Looking up the rest from reference TRBV29-1 and TRBJ1-2 gives the full variable domain: SAVISQKPSRDICQRGTSLTIQCQVDSQVTMMFWYRQQPGQSLTLIATANQGSEATYESGFVIDKFPISRPNLTFSTLTVSNMSPEDSSIYLCSVPANYGYTFGSGTRLTVV.

This chain uses TRBV6-6 with TRBJ2-1; no firm D call. The CDR3 is 11 amino acids. V lost 5 bases to trimming and J lost 4 bases, with 3 bases between them. Germline lookup yields CDR1 MNHNY and CDR2 SVGAGI (reference sequence). CDR3 in amino acids: CASSQYNEQFF. The CDR3 DNA sequence: TGTGCCAGCAGTCAGTACAATGAGCAGTTCTTC.

In its sample, this clone was seen once. The chain joins TRBV6-5 to TRBJ1-2; 8 bases are a match to TRBD1. In germline, CDR1 is MNHEY, CDR2 SVGAGI. Germline trimming cut 7 bases from V and 5 bases from J; bases unmatched to any gene: 6. The CDR3 runs to 13 residues. The CDR3 bases are TGTGCCAGCACCGGGACAGGTGTTTATGGCTACACCTTC. It is translated as CASTGTGVYGYTF.

The chain couples TRBV4-2 to TRBJ1-5; TRBD1 might be the D (5 bases). The germline V gene encodes CDR1 LGHNA and CDR2 YNFKEQ. V was cut by 0 bases and J by 6 bases, with 15 bases left in between. This CDR3 has 16 amino acids. The CDR3 sequence: CASSQDGREAIQPQHF. As DNA, the CDR3 is TGTGCCAGCAGCCAAGATGGCAGGGAAGCGATTCAGCCCCAGCATTTT.

The chain combines TRBV7-6 with TRBJ2-3; TRBD2 aligns across 7 bases. CDR1 and CDR2 from the germline V gene are SGHVS and FNYEAQ. CDR3 length: 17 amino acids. V shed 2 bases, J shed 2 bases, and the junction held 10 bases outside the gene matches. CDR3 DNA: TGTGCCAGCAGCTTAATCATCCAGAGCGGGGTCACAGATACGCAGTATTTT. This translates into CASSLIIQSGVTDTQYF.

V is TRBV6-5 and J is TRBJ1-5; tentative D call: TRBD1 (6 bases). Trimming pared 7 bases from V and 1 base from J, leaving 8 bases between. CDR1 MNHEY and CDR2 SVGAGI come from the germline V gene. The CDR3 is made up of 13 amino acids. The CDR3 protein is CASKGESNQPQHF. The CDR3 DNA sequence: TGTGCCAGCAAGGGGGAAAGCAATCAGCCCCAGCATTTT.

This clone ranks as medium-sized (0.01 to 0.1%). The genes are TRBV6-1 and TRBJ2-3; 9 bases fit TRBD2. CDR3 length: 16 amino acids. With V trimmed by 1 base and J by 2 bases, 4 bases remained unmatched. The germline CDR1 and CDR2 sequences are MNHNS and SASEGT. The CDR3 nucleotides read TGTGCCAGCAGTGAAGGGGGCGGGGGGGCCACAGATACGCAGTATTTT. Translation gives CASSEGGGGATDTQYF.

This clone was seen more than once but under ten times. The chain employs TRBV2 and TRBJ1-5; 9 bases match TRBD1. The CDR3 length is 15 residues. The V and J ends lost 6 bases and 5 bases, in that order; junction bases with no gene match: 8. The germline V gene has CDR1 SNHLY and CDR2 FYNNEI. Written as DNA, the CDR3 is TGTGCCAGCAGGGACGGACAGGGGACGCATCAGCCCCAGCATTTT. It encodes CASRDGQGTHQPQHF.

The chain links TRBV5-4 to TRBJ2-5, with 7 positions matching TRBD1. The CDR3 consists of 14 residues. Per the germline V gene, CDR1 is SGHNT and CDR2 is YYREEE (reference sequence). J was trimmed by 0 bases and V by 4 bases; bases with no gene match: 3. This CDR3 reads CASSGGQHQETQYF. CDR3 nucleotide sequence: TGTGCCAGCAGCGGGGGACAGCACCAAGAGACCCAGTACTTC. Supplemented by reference TRBV5-4 and TRBJ2-5, the full variable domain reads ETGVTQSPTHLIKTRGQQVTLRCSSQSGHNTVSWYQQALGQGPQFIFQYYREEENGRGNFPPRFSGLQFPNYSSELNVNALELDDSALYLCASSGGQHQETQYFGPGTRLLVL.

This clone turned up a few times. This chain joins TRBV5-6 and TRBJ1-3; D call uncertain. Per the germline V gene, CDR1 is SGHDT and CDR2 is YYEEEE. This CDR3 is 12 amino acids long. Trimming took off 5 bases at V and 4 bases at J, with 7 bases between the two ends. The CDR3 here is CASSVQGNTIYF. The CDR3 nucleotides are TGTGCCAGCAGTGTTCAGGGAAACACCATATATTTT.

The rearrangement joins TRBV29-1 to TRBJ2-3; 9 bases align to TRBD1. The CDR3 has 14 amino acids. Looked up from germline, CDR1 is SQVTM and CDR2 is ANQGSEA. The V segment lost 6 bases and the J segment 6 bases; nucleotides outside the gene matches: 10. CDR3 DNA sequence: TGCAGCGTGATGCCGGGACAGGGAGCGGATACGCAGTATTTT. It yields the protein CSVMPGQGADTQYF.

CDR3 sequence (DNA): TGCAGCGTTGATGGACAGGGCGGTGGGACAGATACGCAGTATTTT. It codes for CSVDGQGGGTDTQYF. The J gene is TRBJ2-3, the V gene TRBV29-1; TRBD1 matches 8 bases. The CDR3 extends over 15 amino acids. Germline assignment: CDR1 SQVTM and CDR2 ANQGSEA. With 3 bases clipped from V and 3 bases from J, the junction kept 8 bases outside the gene matches.

The chain couples TRBV7-2 to TRBJ2-1, with 8 bases fitting TRBD1. The CDR3 sequence is 16 residues long. The ends lost 5 bases at V and 4 bases at J; junction bases unmatched: 10. Germline values: CDR1 SGHTA, CDR2 FQGNSA. CDR3 in amino acids: CASSTMTGAIYNEQFF. The CDR3 nucleotides read TGTGCCAGCAGCACCATGACAGGGGCGATATACAATGAGCAGTTCTTC.

The rearrangement links TRBV7-9 to TRBJ1-1, with 7 bases lining up with TRBD1. Germline values: CDR1 SEHNR, CDR2 FQNEAQ (reference sequence). The CDR3 spans 16 residues. The V and J ends lost 0 bases and 2 bases, in that order; junction bases with no gene match: 6. In DNA form, the CDR3 reads TGTGCCAGCAGCTTAGCAGGGACAGCGATAAACACTGAAGCTTTCTTT. Translation: CASSLAGTAINTEAFF.

J is TRBJ2-5 and V is TRBV5-4; no firm D call. Trimming left V 1 base short and J 2 bases short, with 6 bases between. Germline assignment: CDR1 SGHNT and CDR2 YYREEE (reference sequence). This CDR3 spans 13 amino acids. Written as DNA, the CDR3 is TGTGCCAGCAGCTTGAACGAGCAAGAGACCCAGTACTTC. Translated: CASSLNEQETQYF.

J is TRBJ2-7 and V is TRBV5-1; D is ambiguous. Germline lookup yields CDR1 SGHRS and CDR2 YFSETQ. Trimming stripped 0 bases from V and 0 bases from J, with 7 bases between. This CDR3 contains 14 residues. In nucleotides, the CDR3 is TGCGCCAGCAGCTTGGCCCACAGCTCCTACGAGCAGTACTTC. It yields the protein CASSLAHSSYEQYF.